The 22 T cell receptor beta chains presented below share a single source sample, sequenced in a study of response to subunit inactivated influenza vaccine. MiXCR was run by TCRdb on the RT-PCR reads, yielding one entry per CDR3 protein. Of hundreds of thousands of distinct CDR3 sequences detected, around 11% appear once; the ten largest clones hold about 11%. In addition, the sample was reused for a study of T cells expressing NK-cell markers. From that report: For TCR beta, cDNA was produced by 5'RACE template switching with UMIs.

Sequencing was performed on PBMCs from blood, taken on the day of vaccination. The receptors derive from a man aged 45-65 years who received an inactivated influenza vaccine.

This clonotype has a handful of counts. The chain has TRBV11-2 and TRBJ2-3; 7 bases agree with TRBD1. The ends lost 5 bases at V and 0 bases at J; junction bases unmatched: 5. This CDR3 spans 15 amino acids. Germline V CDR1 and CDR2: SGHAT, FQNNGV. The CDR3 DNA reads TGTGCCAGCAGCCGACAGGGAACTAGCACAGATACGCAGTATTTT. It specifies CASSRQGTSTDTQYF.

The CDR3 here is CASSQVGRVNSPLHF. In DNA, the CDR3 is TGTGCCAGCAGCCAAGTCGGCAGGGTAAATTCACCCCTCCACTTT. This rearrangement joins TRBV4-2 to TRBJ1-6; possible D gene TRBD1, 5 bases. The CDR3 is 15 residues long. Germline V lookup: CDR1 LGHNA, CDR2 YNFKEQ. V lost 1 base and J lost 7, with 11 bases in between.

The rearrangement uses TRBV18 and TRBJ1-1; D is ambiguous. The CDR3 consists of 14 residues. The germline V gene encodes CDR1 KGHSH and CDR2 LQKENI. Trimming left V 1 base short and J 12 bases short, with 18 bases between. CDR3 in DNA: TGTGCCAGCTCACCACGGGCCTGGGTGATAGTAACTTTCTTT. Encoded protein: CASSPRAWVIVTFF.

This clonotype has more than one count but fewer than ten. The chain links TRBV7-2 to TRBJ2-1; 14 bases line up with TRBD2. V shed 5 bases, J shed 10 bases, and the junction held 7 bases outside the gene matches. Looked up from germline, CDR1 is SGHTA and CDR2 is FQGNSA. The CDR3 loop spans 15 amino acids. In DNA form, the CDR3 reads TGTGCCAGCAGCCAACCGGGACTAGCGGGAGTCGAGCAGTTCTTC. This gives the protein CASSQPGLAGVEQFF.

This chain links TRBV30 with TRBJ2-7, with 9 bases matching TRBD2. Germline V gene data show CDR1 as GTSNPN and CDR2 as SVGIG (reference sequence). This CDR3 comprises 13 residues. With V trimmed by 8 bases and J by 3 bases, 8 bases remained unmatched. The DNA for the CDR3 is TGTGCCGTAAATAGCGGGGGCGTCTACGAGCAGTACTTC. Protein product: CAVNSGGVYEQYF.

There are a few counts of this clonotype. The rearrangement links TRBV7-9 to TRBJ2-1; D possibly uses TRBD1 or TRBD2 (5 bases each). There are 17 residues in the CDR3. V was pared by 4 bases and J by 5 bases, with 21 bases between. The germline V gene encodes CDR1 SEHNR and CDR2 FQNEAQ (reference sequence). The DNA for the CDR3 is TGTGCCAGCAGCTCCCCCAACAAACGGGGCCACCACAATGAGCAGTTCTTC. Encoded protein: CASSSPNKRGHHNEQFF. Full variable domain (missing parts from reference TRBV7-9 and TRBJ2-1): DTGVSQNPRHKITKRGQNVTFRCDPISEHNRLYWYRQTLGQGPEFLTYFQNEAQLEKSRLLSDRFSAERPKGSFSTLEIQRTEQGDSAMYLCASSSPNKRGHHNEQFFGPGTRLTVL.

This clonotype was counted a few times. J is TRBJ2-5 and V is TRBV28, with D unresolved. The V and J ends lost 3 bases and 4 bases respectively, with 6 bases between them. The length of the CDR3 is 12 residues. Germline V CDR1 and CDR2: MDHEN, SYDVKM. CDR3 loop: CASSLRIETQYF. Written as DNA, the CDR3 is TGTGCCAGCAGTTTGAGGATAGAGACCCAGTACTTC.

This clonotype was counted only a few times. The V call is TRBV10-3, the J call TRBJ2-2; TRBD2 is a possible D gene (5 bases). Trimming shortened V by 4 bases and J by 7 bases, and 22 bases separated the two germline ends. Germline V gene sequence: CDR1 ENHRY, CDR2 SYGVKD. The CDR3 has 17 residues. The CDR3 DNA is TGTGCCATCAGTGGAGGACTCGAAAATAGGCTGGTCGGGGAGCTGTTTTTT. Encoded protein: CAISGGLENRLVGELFF.

The chain's CDR3 is CASRGGVWSNQPQHF. Here the CDR3 DNA reads TGTGCCAGCAGGGGGGGGGTATGGTCAAATCAGCCCCAGCATTTT. V usage is TRBV28 and J usage is TRBJ1-5, with D maybe TRBD1 (5 bases). V was clipped by 6 bases and J by 4 bases, with 16 bases between them. This CDR3 spans 15 amino acids. Germline V gene data show CDR1 as MDHEN and CDR2 as SYDVKM.

This clonotype was detected only a few times. V and J are TRBV5-6 and TRBJ2-5, with D unresolved. V gave up 7 bases and J gave up 2 bases, with 21 bases separating them. The CDR3 contains 16 residues. Per germline, CDR1 SGHDT and CDR2 YYEEEE. In nucleotides, the CDR3 is TGTGCCAGCTTACCCCTAGGAAGCGCCCTACAAGAGACCCAGTACTTC. Protein: CASLPLGSALQETQYF.

This clonotype was picked up a small number of times. The rearrangement links TRBV25-1 to TRBJ2-7, with D possibly being TRBD1 (5 bases). Trimming shortened V by 5 bases and J by 3 bases, and 32 bases separated the two germline ends. CDR3 size: 20 residues. The germline V gene encodes CDR1 MGHDK and CDR2 SYGVNS. CDR3 loop: CASSWPPGRRYPPLNYEQYF. Here the CDR3 DNA reads TGTGCCAGCAGTTGGCCCCCAGGGCGACGGTACCCTCCTTTGAACTACGAGCAGTACTTC.

The chain is built from TRBV12-3 or TRBV12-4 and TRBJ1-3, with D tentatively TRBD1 (5 bases). V was clipped by 2 bases and J by 4 bases, with 15 bases between them. The CDR3 contains 16 residues. CDR3 nucleotide sequence: TGTGCCAGCAGTTTAAATAGGGGCAGAAGGGGAAACACCATATATTTT. It specifies CASSLNRGRRGNTIYF.

The CDR3 region has the DNA TGTGCCAGCTCACCACGGGGGATCACAGATACGCAGTATTTT. It specifies CASSPRGITDTQYF. The chain recombines TRBV18 with TRBJ2-3; either TRBD1 or TRBD2 may fit D (5 bases each). V was pared by 1 base and J by 2 bases, with 7 bases between. Germline V gene data show CDR1 as KGHSH and CDR2 as LQKENI. CDR3 size: 14 residues.

This clonotype was observed a few times. The chain joins TRBV20-1 to TRBJ2-5, with D possibly TRBD1 on 5 matching bases. Deletions cut 6 bases from V and 5 bases from J, with 16 bases between. This CDR3 has 13 residues. Per germline, CDR1 DFQATT and CDR2 SNEGSKA (reference sequence). CDR3 bases: TGCAGTGCAGAAAGGGGCCATGGGGAGACCCAGTACTTC. As protein: CSAERGHGETQYF.

There are a few counts of this clonotype. The chain uses TRBV12-3 or TRBV12-4 and TRBJ2-5; TRBD2 agrees at 12 bases. CDR3 size: 15 residues. J was trimmed by 5 bases and V by 4 bases; bases with no gene match: 5. The DNA of the CDR3 is TGTGCCAGCAGTTCACGACTAGCGGGGGTCGAGACCCAGTACTTC. It specifies CASSSRLAGVETQYF.

Only a few counts were recorded for this clonotype. V gene TRBV7-2 combines with J gene TRBJ1-2; a weak D match, TRBD1 (6 bases). V lost 3 bases to trimming and J lost 8 bases, with 10 bases between them. Per the germline V gene, CDR1 is SGHTA and CDR2 is FQGNSA. There are 12 residues in the CDR3. The CDR3, as DNA: TGTGCCAGCAGCTTGACAGGCGTCGGCTACACCTTC. It specifies CASSLTGVGYTF.

This clonotype was recorded a few times. The J gene is TRBJ2-7, the V gene TRBV20-1; 10 bases align to TRBD1. This CDR3 is 14 amino acids long. V shed 5 bases and J 3 bases; nucleotides not matched to a gene: 7. Germline CDR1 reads DFQATT; CDR2 reads SNEGSKA (reference sequence). DNA of the CDR3: TGCAGTGCTCCCCGGACAGGGGGGATCTACGAGCAGTACTTC. It translates to CSAPRTGGIYEQYF.

The V gene is TRBV7-6, the J gene TRBJ2-1; 12 bases line up with TRBD2. Germline V gene sequence: CDR1 SGHVS, CDR2 FNYEAQ. The junction had 9 bases not matched to a gene; V was cut back by 5 bases and J by 7 bases. The CDR3 consists of 16 residues. Here the CDR3 reads CASSLQTSGGLNEQFF. The CDR3, as DNA: TGTGCCAGCAGCCTTCAGACTAGCGGGGGTCTTAATGAGCAGTTCTTC.

This chain connects TRBV5-1 to TRBJ2-3; maybe TRBD2 (6 bases). Germline CDR1 and CDR2: SGHRS and YFSETQ. V was cut by 3 bases and J by 2 bases, with 13 bases left in between. The CDR3 sequence is 15 residues long. The CDR3 DNA sequence: TGCGCCAGCAGCTGGTCCGGGACTTACACAGATACGCAGTATTTT. Its protein product is CASSWSGTYTDTQYF.

The J gene is TRBJ2-5, the V gene TRBV28; D call uncertain. V was clipped by 1 base and J by 1 base, with 10 bases between them. This CDR3 is 15 amino acids long. Germline CDR1 MDHEN, CDR2 SYDVKM. CDR3 residues: CASSLYPGGQETQYF. CDR3 DNA sequence: TGTGCCAGCAGTTTATACCCGGGCGGCCAAGAGACCCAGTACTTC.

Many counts were recorded for this clonotype. The rearrangement links TRBV25-1 to TRBJ2-3; 10 bases are a match to TRBD2. Per the germline V gene, CDR1 is MGHDK and CDR2 is SYGVNS. Germline trimming cut 6 bases from V and 8 bases from J; bases unmatched to any gene: 5. CDR3 length: 13 residues. This chain's CDR3 is CASRLAGGGTQYF. CDR3 sequence (DNA): TGTGCCAGCAGATTAGCGGGGGGAGGTACGCAGTATTTT.

This clonotype was picked up many times. The chain links TRBV4-2 to TRBJ1-1, with D perhaps matching TRBD1 (6 bases). CDR1 and CDR2 (germline): LGHNA, YNFKEQ. V lost 0 bases, J lost 5 bases, and 19 bases lay in between. The CDR3 sequence is 17 residues long. In DNA form, the CDR3 reads TGTGCCAGCAGCCAAGAAAGTGGACAGCTCGAAGGGACTGAAGCTTTCTTT. This gives the protein CASSQESGQLEGTEAFF.